This T cell receptor beta chain was captured in a study of brain T cells in children with intractable seizures. Study-level results: Patients' HCMV serostatus was unknown; virus specificity rests on CDR3 similarity alone. Pre- and post-surgery blood differed in depth, so pre-surgery absences may be undersampling.

The V gene's germline CDR1 is GTSNPN and CDR2 SVGIG (reference sequence). The CDR3 runs 14 residues. Trimming removed 2 bases from V and 6 bases from J; junction bases left unmatched: 7. Clones were sequenced by immunoSEQ multiplex PCR, and TCRdb holds only the in-frame ones, with some missing. The table records 75,000 to 80,000 clones, just over 90% of them present only once. With regard to this clone: As yet, its antigen is unknown.

Surgery cases with the highest brain T cell transcript signatures were chosen for sequencing. Patients received at least one anti-epileptic drug before surgery. The J gene is TRBJ1-1, the V gene TRBV30, with 9 bases matching TRBD1. The TCR was taken from a boy younger than two with tuberous sclerosis and intractable seizures. The specimen was peripheral blood, collected at surgery. DNA for the CDR3: TGTGCCTGGAGTACTGGGACAGGGAGTTCTGAAGCTTTCTTT. Its translation is CAWSTGTGSSEAFF.